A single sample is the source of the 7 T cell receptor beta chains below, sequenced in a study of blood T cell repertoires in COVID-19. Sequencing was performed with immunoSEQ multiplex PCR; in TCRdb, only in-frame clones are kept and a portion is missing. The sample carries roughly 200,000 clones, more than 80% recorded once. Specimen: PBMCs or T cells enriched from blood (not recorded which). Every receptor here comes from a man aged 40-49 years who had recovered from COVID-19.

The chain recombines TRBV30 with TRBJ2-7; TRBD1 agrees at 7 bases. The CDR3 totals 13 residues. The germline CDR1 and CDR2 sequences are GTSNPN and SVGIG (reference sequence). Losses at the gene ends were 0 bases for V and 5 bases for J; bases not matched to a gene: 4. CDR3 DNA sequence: TGTGCCTGGAGTGTACAGGGGCGGGACGAGCAGTACTTC. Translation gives CAWSVQGRDEQYF.

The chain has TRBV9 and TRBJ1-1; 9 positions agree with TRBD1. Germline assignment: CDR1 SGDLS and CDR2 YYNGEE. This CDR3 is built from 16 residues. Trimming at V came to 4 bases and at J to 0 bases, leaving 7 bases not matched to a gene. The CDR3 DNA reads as TGTGCCAGCAGCTCTCCGGGACAGGGTCTGAACACTGAAGCTTTCTTT. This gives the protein CASSSPGQGLNTEAFF.

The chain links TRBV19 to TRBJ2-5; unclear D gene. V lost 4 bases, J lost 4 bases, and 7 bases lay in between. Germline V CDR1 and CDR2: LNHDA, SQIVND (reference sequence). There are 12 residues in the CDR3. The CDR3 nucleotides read TGTGCCAGTAGTACCCCTTTAGAGACCCAGTACTTC. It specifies CASSTPLETQYF.

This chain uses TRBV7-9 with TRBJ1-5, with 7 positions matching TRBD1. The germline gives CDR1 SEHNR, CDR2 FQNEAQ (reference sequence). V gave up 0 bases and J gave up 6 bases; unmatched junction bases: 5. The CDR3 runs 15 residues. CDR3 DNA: TGTGCCAGCAGCTTAGCAGGACAGGATGGTCAGCCCCAGCATTTT. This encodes CASSLAGQDGQPQHF.

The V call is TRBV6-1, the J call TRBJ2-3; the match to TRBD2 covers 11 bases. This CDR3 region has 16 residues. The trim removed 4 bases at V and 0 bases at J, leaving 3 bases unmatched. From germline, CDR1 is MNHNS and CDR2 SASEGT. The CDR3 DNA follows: TGTGCCAGCAGTGCGCGACTAGCGGGGAGCACAGATACGCAGTATTTT. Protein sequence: CASSARLAGSTDTQYF.

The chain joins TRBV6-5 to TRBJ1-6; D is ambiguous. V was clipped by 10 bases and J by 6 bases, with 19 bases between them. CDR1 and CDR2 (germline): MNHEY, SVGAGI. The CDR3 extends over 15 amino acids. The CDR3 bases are TGTGCCACCTTATTAGGTTCGGGGATTAATTCACCCCTCCACTTT. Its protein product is CATLLGSGINSPLHF.

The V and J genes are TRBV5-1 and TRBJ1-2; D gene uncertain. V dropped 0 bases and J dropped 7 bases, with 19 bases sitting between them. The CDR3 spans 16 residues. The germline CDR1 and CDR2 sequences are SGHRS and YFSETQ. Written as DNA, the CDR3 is TGCGCCAGCAGCTTGGTTACCGAGCCAATTCCGCGTGGCTACACCTTC. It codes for CASSLVTEPIPRGYTF.